Listed below are T cell receptor beta chains from one sample, sequenced in a study of blood T cell repertoires in COVID-19. Assay used: immunoSEQ multiplex PCR; TCRdb lists only in-frame clones, some missing. The sample gives under 450,000 clones, more than 85% of which show up once; roughly 0.9% is in the top ten. The specimen was PBMCs or T cells enriched from blood (not recorded which). These receptors originate from a woman in her thirties or forties who had been exposed to COVID-19. Each CDR3 is given with its conserved first and last residue. Fields, in order: clone size, V gene, CDR3 protein. Expanded clones get a size class; other rows say once, few or many, or leave the size out.

clone size: NA
V gene: TRBV30
CDR3 protein: CAWSTGVRQPQHF

clone size: NA
V gene: TRBV18
CDR3 protein: CASSSRVTSTDTQYF

clone size: NA
V gene: TRBV4-3
CDR3 protein: CASSQDPQGGRGAFF

clone size: NA
V gene: TRBV7-6
CDR3 protein: CASSHGQGILNEQYF

clone size: NA
V gene: TRBV20-1
CDR3 protein: CSASWAREQYF

clone size: few
V gene: TRBV5-1
CDR3 protein: CASSFLELAMNTEAFF

clone size: NA
V gene: TRBV10-3
CDR3 protein: CAISGGTYEQYF

clone size: NA
V gene: TRBV15
CDR3 protein: CATSQDSFNQPQHF

clone size: NA
V gene: TRBV30
CDR3 protein: CAWGQGPMNTEAFF

clone size: NA
V gene: TRBV6-5
CDR3 protein: CASTTGRDEQYF

clone size: NA
V gene: TRBV15
CDR3 protein: CATRPGTGGGNTIYF

clone size: NA
V gene: TRBV3-1/TRBV3-2
CDR3 protein: CASSPRTPGSKETQYF

clone size: NA
V gene: TRBV23-1
CDR3 protein: CASSQLALTRFPDREDRAFF

clone size: NA
V gene: TRBV19
CDR3 protein: CASSFGQGVKTEAFF

clone size: NA
V gene: TRBV10-2
CDR3 protein: CASSARDRASTEAFF

clone size: NA
V gene: TRBV7-3
CDR3 protein: CASSPGERMNTEAFF

clone size: NA
V gene: TRBV4-1
CDR3 protein: CASSQTGTGTFSYGYTF

clone size: NA
V gene: TRBV7-9
CDR3 protein: CASSLEGQVANTIYF

clone size: once
V gene: TRBV3-1/TRBV3-2
CDR3 protein: CASSYARPGLATYNEQFF

clone size: once
V gene: TRBV18
CDR3 protein: CASSPGQFGEAFF

clone size: once
V gene: TRBV24-1
CDR3 protein: CATSAGGSGYTF

clone size: NA
V gene: TRBV24-1
CDR3 protein: CATSDLGAGKLSYEQFF

clone size: once
V gene: TRBV3-1/TRBV3-2
CDR3 protein: CASSHDSNYEQYF

clone size: NA
V gene: TRBV30
CDR3 protein: CAWSPPTSGYTDTQYF

clone size: NA
V gene: TRBV10-1
CDR3 protein: CASSPTSGAETQYF

clone size: NA
V gene: TRBV19
CDR3 protein: CASTESASGSGSSGANVLTF

clone size: NA
V gene: TRBV5-5
CDR3 protein: CASSPAVGGNSPLHF